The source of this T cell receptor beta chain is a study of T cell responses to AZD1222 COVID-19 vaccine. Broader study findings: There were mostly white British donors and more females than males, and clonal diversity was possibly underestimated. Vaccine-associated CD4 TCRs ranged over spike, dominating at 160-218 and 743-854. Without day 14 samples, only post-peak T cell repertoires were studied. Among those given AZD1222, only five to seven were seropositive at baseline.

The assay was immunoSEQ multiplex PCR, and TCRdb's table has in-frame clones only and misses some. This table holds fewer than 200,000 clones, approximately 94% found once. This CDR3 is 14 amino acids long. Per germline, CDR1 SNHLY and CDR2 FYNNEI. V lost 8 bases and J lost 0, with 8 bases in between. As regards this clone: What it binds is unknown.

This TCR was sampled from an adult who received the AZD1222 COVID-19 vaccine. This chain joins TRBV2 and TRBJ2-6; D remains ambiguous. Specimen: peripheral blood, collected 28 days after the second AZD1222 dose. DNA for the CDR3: TGTGCCAGCGCTGACGGCTCTGGGGCCAACGTCCTGACTTTC. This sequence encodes CASADGSGANVLTF. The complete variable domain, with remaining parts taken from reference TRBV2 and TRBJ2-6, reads EPEVTQTPSHQVTQMGQEVILRCVPISNHLYFYWYRQILGQKVEFLVSFYNNEISEKSEIFDDQFSVERPDGSNFTLKIRSTKLEDSAMYFCASADGSGANVLTFGAGSRLTVL.